This T cell receptor (beta chain) comes out of a study of blood T cell repertoires in COVID-19. Profiled with immunoSEQ multiplex PCR; TCRdb holds only in-frame clones, not every one. The repertoire has approximately 230,000 clones, almost 85% of them found once; the top ten carry approximately 15%. V was pared by 5 bases and J by 7 bases, with 10 bases of the junction left unmatched. Per germline, CDR1 MNHEY and CDR2 SVGAGI. This CDR3 contains 14 residues. The specimen was PBMCs or T cells enriched from blood (not recorded which). V usage is TRBV6-5 and J usage is TRBJ1-1; TRBD1 matches at 7 bases. This clonotype originated in a man aged 35-49 years who had recovered from COVID-19. CDR3 DNA sequence: TGTGCCAGCAGTACGAGTAGGGGGCCAGGTGAAGCTTTCTTT. Its protein product is CASSTSRGPGEAFF.